Reported below is one T cell receptor (beta chain). Participants were aged about 18 to 100 years, lived in 20 to 25 US areas, and enrolled virtually. Participant-reported clinical history was the basis for cohort assignment. The data were taken from a study of blood T cell repertoires in COVID-19. Looking at the study overall: PBMCs, B-cell-depleted T cells, or T cells were the source of the cDNA or gDNA that made up the material.

The ends lost 7 bases at V and 5 bases at J; junction bases unmatched: 13. The V gene's germline CDR1 is SNHLY and CDR2 FYNNEI. The CDR3 contains 16 residues. Per the original data handling: Amplifying reference gene primers gave estimates of nucleated cell counts. Only in-frame clones appear in the TCRdb table, and some are missing; sequencing was by immunoSEQ multiplex PCR. The V and J calls and clone size were taken over from that table, and D and trimming were inferred from the DNA. The repertoire holds fewer than 350,000 clones, 90% seen once, with less than 2% in the top ten. This chain connects TRBV2 to TRBJ2-2; 7 bases map to TRBD2. The TCR sequence derives from a woman aged 18-35 years with acute COVID-19. The sample was PBMCs or T cells enriched from blood (not recorded which). The CDR3 DNA reads TGTGCCAGCACTACCCAGGGACTACCCGGTACCGGGGAGCTGTTTTTT. Its protein is CASTTQGLPGTGELFF.